This TCR beta chain is from a study of blood T cell repertoires in COVID-19. Trimming at V came to 7 bases and at J to 0 bases, leaving 9 bases not matched to a gene. Germline V gene lookup returns CDR1 SGHTA and CDR2 FQGNSA. This CDR3 is 16 amino acids long. Libraries were prepared by immunoSEQ multiplex PCR; TCRdb keeps only in-frame clonotypes and omits some of them. The sample lists more than 150,000 clones; 75% to 85% were seen once. Specimen: PBMCs or T cells enriched from blood (not recorded which). The receptor was isolated from a man aged 40-49 years who had recovered from COVID-19. V gene TRBV7-2 combines with J gene TRBJ2-1; TRBD2 matches 7 bases. The CDR3 DNA is TGTGCCAGCAAGGACACGGGAGGCCTCTCCTACAATGAGCAGTTCTTC. Translated: CASKDTGGLSYNEQFF. Together with reference TRBV7-2 and TRBJ2-1, the CDR3 gives the full variable domain: GAGVSQSPSNKVTEKGKDVELRCDPISGHTALYWYRQSLGQGLEFLIYFQGNSAPDKSGLPSDRFSAERTGGSVSTLTIQRTQQEDSAVYLCASKDTGGLSYNEQFFGPGTRLTVL.